The rows below give T cell receptor beta chains drawn from one sample of a study of CD8+CD57+ T cells in acquired aplastic anemia. TCRdb re-analysed the reads in MiXCR, keeping a single row per CDR3 protein. The table shows about 200,000 distinct CDR3 sequences, with 65% occurring only once. The sequenced sample consisted of sorted CD4+, CD8+, or CD8+CD57+ T cells (not recorded which) from PBMCs. The receptor set was obtained from a human donor with aplastic anemia. CDR3s include the opening cysteine and the closing phenylalanine or tryptophan. A D gene is named only where the DNA matches it firmly. The listing skips clone size in some rows; elsewhere it reads once, few, many or a size class.

CDR3	DNA	size	J	V	D
CASQDRGAYEQYF	TGTGCCAGCCAGGACCGAGGAGCCTACGAGCAGTACTTC	-	TRBJ2-7	TRBV19	-
CASSVGDYQPQHF	TGTGCCAGCAGCGTAGGTGACTACCAGCCCCAGCATTTT	-	TRBJ1-5	TRBV9	-
CASSEEAMSTEAFF	TGCGCCAGCAGTGAAGAGGCGATGAGCACTGAAGCTTTCTTT	-	TRBJ1-1	TRBV10-1	-
CATSRTKTTDTQYF	TGTGCCACCTCCAGGACTAAAACCACAGATACGCAGTATTTT	-	TRBJ2-3	TRBV15	-
CATSASGGSYEQYF	TGTGCCACCAGTGCTAGCGGGGGTTCCTACGAGCAGTACTTC	-	TRBJ2-7	TRBV24-1	TRBD2
CASSLAGGLGTEAFF	TGTGCCAGCAGCTTGGCTGGGGGGTTGGGAACTGAAGCTTTCTTT	-	TRBJ1-1	TRBV5-4	-
CSARNLYSYEQYF	TGCAGTGCTAGGAACCTGTACTCCTACGAGCAGTACTTC	-	TRBJ2-7	TRBV20-1	-
CASSIGRNYEQYF	TGTGCCAGTAGTATCGGACGCAACTACGAGCAGTACTTC	-	TRBJ2-7	TRBV19	-
CARPGIYGYTF	TGCGCCAGGCCAGGGATCTATGGCTACACCTTC	-	TRBJ1-2	TRBV10-1	-
CASSPRGREQYF	TGTGCCAGCTCACCCAGAGGACGGGAGCAGTACTTC	-	TRBJ2-7	TRBV7-3	-
CASTNGPGELFF	TGTGCCAGCACCAACGGGCCCGGGGAGCTGTTTTTT	-	TRBJ2-2	TRBV6-6	-
CASSFPVNEQFF	TGTGCCAGTAGTTTCCCGGTTAATGAGCAGTTCTTC	-	TRBJ2-1	TRBV19	-
CASSLGGGQGYNEQFF	TGTGCCAGCAGCTTAGGGGGGGGACAGGGATACAATGAGCAGTTCTTC	-	TRBJ2-1	TRBV7-3	TRBD1
CASSLGPSGTDTQYF	TGTGCCAGCAGCTTAGGGCCTAGCGGCACAGATACGCAGTATTTT	once	TRBJ2-3	TRBV7-6	-
CAIRTSGSYEQYF	TGTGCCATAAGGACTAGCGGGAGTTACGAGCAGTACTTC	-	TRBJ2-7	TRBV10-3	TRBD2
CASSLYGVGYGYTF	TGCGCCAGCAGCTTGTACGGGGTAGGCTATGGCTACACCTTC	many	TRBJ1-2	TRBV5-1	-
CASSALAGFYEQYF	TGTGCCAGCAGCGCCCTAGCAGGGTTTTACGAGCAGTACTTT	many	TRBJ2-7	TRBV9	-
CASSSRQGRTHGYTF	TGTGCCAGCAGCTCCAGACAGGGGAGGACCCATGGCTACACCTTC	few	TRBJ1-2	TRBV7-8	TRBD1
CSAPAGLATISYEQYF	TGCAGTGCCCCAGCGGGGCTAGCGACCATCTCCTACGAGCAGTACTTC	-	TRBJ2-7	TRBV20-1	TRBD2
CASSPLTDGLSNEQFF	TGTGCCAGCAGTCCCCTGACAGACGGACTTAGCAATGAGCAGTTCTTC	few	TRBJ2-1	TRBV6-2/TRBV6-3	-
CASTGLAGYNEQFF	TGTGCCAGCACCGGACTAGCGGGATACAATGAGCAGTTCTTC	-	TRBJ2-1	TRBV7-9	TRBD2
CAILTLSGEQFF	TGTGCCATCCTGACCCTCTCCGGTGAGCAGTTCTTC	-	TRBJ2-1	TRBV7-9	-
CASSLIGDRVGETQYF	TGCGCCAGCAGCTTAATAGGTGACAGGGTTGGAGAGACCCAGTACTTC	-	TRBJ2-5	TRBV7-9	TRBD1
CASVGPDSLNTEAFF	TGTGCCAGCGTCGGTCCCGACAGCCTCAACACTGAAGCTTTCTTT	-	TRBJ1-1	TRBV7-4	-
CSANNPGIGTQYF	TGCAGTGCTAACAATCCGGGAATAGGGACCCAGTACTTC	-	TRBJ2-5	TRBV20-1	-
CASSEQGNEQYF	TGTGCCAGTAGTGAGCAGGGTAACGAGCAGTACTTC	-	TRBJ2-7	TRBV19	-
CASSHPIRVYEQYF	TGTGCCAGCAGCCATCCGATTAGGGTCTACGAGCAGTACTTC	-	TRBJ2-7	TRBV7-9	-
CSVESSGDRGSYEQYF	TGCAGCGTTGAATCTAGCGGGGACAGGGGTTCCTACGAGCAGTACTTC	few	TRBJ2-7	TRBV29-1	-
CSAKKVAGHSPLHF	TGCAGTGCTAAAAAGGTGGCAGGGCACTCACCCCTCCACTTT	once	TRBJ1-6	TRBV20-1	-
CASSPGQGNEQFF	TGTGCCAGCAGTCCGGGACAAGGCAATGAGCAGTTCTTC	-	TRBJ2-1	TRBV6-1	-
CASRTERVGQPQHF	TGTGCCAGCAGGACAGAGAGAGTGGGTCAGCCCCAGCATTTT	-	TRBJ1-5	TRBV9	-
CAVQREVGTEAFF	TGTGCCGTACAAAGGGAAGTTGGCACTGAAGCTTTCTTT	-	TRBJ1-1	TRBV10-3	-
CASSVGGGADYGYTF	TGTGCCAGCAGCGTAGGGGGCGGGGCTGACTATGGCTACACCTTC	-	TRBJ1-2	TRBV9	-
CASSMRDRVDSPLHF	TGTGCCAGTAGTATGAGGGACAGGGTCGATTCACCCCTCCACTTT	few	TRBJ1-6	TRBV19	TRBD1
CASSLKSGGASPLHF	TGCGCCAGCAGCTTGAAATCTGGGGGTGCTTCACCCCTCCACTTT	-	TRBJ1-6	TRBV5-1	-
CASSWDFQRTDTQYF	TGTGCCAGCAGCTGGGACTTCCAACGGACAGATACGCAGTATTTT	-	TRBJ2-3	TRBV7-9	-
CASSPGPLTGELFF	TGTGCCAGTAGCCCGGGACCTCTCACCGGGGAGCTGTTTTTT	-	TRBJ2-2	TRBV19	-
CASSRQGFSTDTQYF	TGTGCCAGCAGCAGACAGGGCTTCAGCACAGATACGCAGTATTTT	few	TRBJ2-3	TRBV7-9	TRBD1
CASSTAPGTSGVTGELFF	TGTGCCAGCAGTACAGCACCGGGGACTAGCGGGGTCACCGGGGAGCTGTTTTTT	-	TRBJ2-2	TRBV2	TRBD2
CASSSGTASGNTIYF	TGTGCCAGCAGCTCCGGGACAGCCTCTGGAAACACCATATATTTT	-	TRBJ1-3	TRBV7-6	TRBD1
CSARVGGGWNTEAFF	TGCAGTGCTAGGGTCGGCGGGGGGTGGAACACTGAAGCTTTCTTT	few	TRBJ1-1	TRBV20-1	-
CASSFFEGLSPLHF	TGTGCCAGCAGCTTTTTTGAAGGGCTTTCACCCCTCCACTTT	-	TRBJ1-6	TRBV7-9	-
CASSFGQDTQYF	TGTGCCAGCAGTTTTGGGCAAGATACGCAGTATTTT	-	TRBJ2-3	TRBV7-9	-
CASMGVANPPSSYNSPLHF	TGTGCCAGTATGGGCGTAGCCAACCCTCCGAGCTCCTATAATTCACCCCTCCACTTT	once	TRBJ1-6	TRBV19	-
CASTRGDGSYNSPLHF	TGTGCCAGCACTCGGGGGGACGGCTCCTATAATTCACCCCTCCACTTT	-	TRBJ1-6	TRBV9	-
CSARSVWGEETQYF	TGCAGTGCTAGGTCCGTATGGGGGGAAGAGACCCAGTACTTC	-	TRBJ2-5	TRBV20-1	-
CASSYMDRGYEQYF	TGTGCCAGCAGTTACATGGACAGGGGGTACGAGCAGTACTTC	-	TRBJ2-7	TRBV6-5	TRBD1
CASSSGLGGSYEQYF	TGTGCTAGCAGTTCAGGGTTGGGTGGTTCCTACGAGCAGTACTTC	once	TRBJ2-7	TRBV7-7	-
CASTLFLGGMGTNEQFF	TGTGCCAGCACCCTTTTCCTTGGCGGGATGGGTACGAATGAGCAGTTCTTC	-	TRBJ2-1	TRBV11-2	-
CSASRGSGYTF	TGCAGTGCTAGTAGGGGGAGCGGCTACACCTTC	-	TRBJ1-2	TRBV20-1	-
CASSIVGPPPNYGYTF	TGTGCCAGTAGTATAGTGGGGCCACCTCCGAACTATGGCTACACCTTC	-	TRBJ1-2	TRBV19	-
CATRSTSGSYEQYF	TGTGCCACCAGATCGACTAGCGGATCCTACGAGCAGTACTTC	few	TRBJ2-7	TRBV15	TRBD2
CASSPRGDTDTQYF	TGTGCCAGCAGCCCGCGGGGGGACACAGATACGCAGTATTTT	many	TRBJ2-3	TRBV11-3	TRBD2
CASSVEPGSDF	TGTGCCAGCAGCGTAGAGCCGGGTTCGGACTTC	-	TRBJ2-7	TRBV9	-
CASSLGRAYNEAFF	TGTGCCAGCAGCTTAGGAAGAGCCTACAATGAAGCTTTCTTT	-	TRBJ1-1	TRBV7-2	-
CASSQAGEGDEKLFF	TGTGCCAGCAGCCAAGCGGGGGAAGGAGATGAAAAACTGTTTTTT	many	TRBJ1-4	TRBV3-1	-
CASSPRTGDSYEQYF	TGCGCCAGCAGCCCCAGGACAGGGGACTCCTACGAGCAGTACTTC	-	TRBJ2-7	TRBV5-1	TRBD1
CATSRDLTRVNTEAFF	TGTGCCACCAGCAGAGATCTGACCCGAGTGAACACTGAAGCTTTCTTT	-	TRBJ1-1	TRBV15	-
CASSQVRQGGSPLHF	TGTGCCAGCAGCCAAGTTCGACAGGGAGGTTCACCCCTCCACTTT	-	TRBJ1-6	TRBV14	TRBD1
CAGGGGLNTGELFF	TGTGCCGGGGGCGGCGGTCTGAACACCGGGGAGCTGTTTTTT	-	TRBJ2-2	TRBV19	-